The next 12 T cell receptor beta chains were all read from a single sample in a study of blood T cell repertoires in COVID-19. Produced via immunoSEQ multiplex PCR; TCRdb's table is partial and in-frame only. Of under 200,000 clones in the sample, about 89% were seen once. Input material: peripheral blood. These receptor sequences come from a man between 70 and 80 years old with acute or convalescent COVID-19.

The gene calls are TRBV19 and TRBJ2-2; D is perhaps TRBD1 (6 bases). Germline V gene sequence: CDR1 LNHDA, CDR2 SQIVND (reference sequence). The CDR3 has 16 amino acids. Trimming shortened V by 3 bases and J by 4 bases, and 15 bases separated the two germline ends. Written as DNA, the CDR3 is TGTGCCAGTAGTATCACAGGGTTGGGGTCCACCGGGGAGCTGTTTTTT. Protein sequence: CASSITGLGSTGELFF.

The chain has TRBV19 and TRBJ2-7; 15 bases agree with TRBD2. CDR1 is LNHDA, CDR2 SQIVND, per germline (reference sequence). V was clipped by 1 base and J by 6 bases; unmatched bases: 4. CDR3 length: 16 amino acids. The CDR3 spells CASSIGTSGRVAEQYF. The CDR3 DNA follows: TGTGCCAGTAGTATAGGGACTAGCGGGAGGGTCGCCGAGCAGTACTTC.

The DNA for the CDR3 is TGTGCCAGTAGCATCGCGGAAGAGACCCAGTACTTC. It yields the protein CASSIAEETQYF. This sequence joins TRBV19 and TRBJ2-5; D not resolved. CDR1 and CDR2 (germline): LNHDA, SQIVND (reference sequence). This CDR3 region has 12 residues. Trimming pared 6 bases from V and 3 bases from J, leaving 8 bases between.

CDR3 DNA sequence: TGTGCCAGCAGTGAAAGGGGGACAGCAAATTCACCCCTCCACTTT. This codes for CASSERGTANSPLHF. The V call is TRBV2, the J call TRBJ1-6, with 7 bases aligning to TRBD1. The CDR3 consists of 15 residues. The V gene's germline CDR1 is SNHLY and CDR2 FYNNEI. V was clipped by 2 bases and J by 7 bases; unmatched bases: 5.

The chain has TRBV18 and TRBJ2-5; D is possibly TRBD2 (5 bases). Trimming shortened V by 0 bases and J by 3 bases, and 14 bases separated the two germline ends. Germline V gene data show CDR1 as KGHSH and CDR2 as LQKENI. The CDR3 runs 16 residues. The CDR3 DNA is TGTGCCAGCTCACCACCGCTGGAGGTATGGGAAGAGACCCAGTACTTC. Protein product: CASSPPLEVWEETQYF.

J is TRBJ1-1 and V is TRBV20-1; D is ambiguous. V lost 3 bases, J lost 4 bases, and 12 bases lay in between. The germline gives CDR1 DFQATT, CDR2 SNEGSKA (reference sequence). The CDR3 runs 13 residues. CDR3 sequence: CSASLVRGTEAFF. DNA for the CDR3: TGCAGTGCTAGTTTGGTCAGAGGCACTGAAGCTTTCTTT.

The chain carries TRBV5-1 and TRBJ1-1, with a possible D match to TRBD1 (6 bases). The CDR3 has 15 residues. From germline, CDR1 is SGHRS and CDR2 YFSETQ. Trimming stripped 5 bases from V and 3 bases from J, with 17 bases between. The chain's CDR3 is CASRTDLQGYTEAFF. The CDR3 DNA is TGCGCCAGCAGAACTGATCTACAGGGTTACACTGAAGCTTTCTTT.

This chain uses TRBV30 with TRBJ2-2; tentative D call: TRBD1 (6 bases). CDR1 and CDR2 from the germline V gene are GTSNPN and SVGIG (reference sequence). The V and J ends lost 8 bases and 6 bases respectively, with 19 bases between them. This CDR3 is built from 14 residues. CDR3 loop: CAGLSRTGPGELFF. CDR3 DNA sequence: TGTGCCGGATTATCGAGAACAGGGCCCGGGGAGCTGTTTTTT.

This clone was recorded a few times. This chain links TRBV5-6 with TRBJ2-7; 7 bases fit TRBD1. This CDR3 has 13 residues. V was pared by 3 bases and J by 3 bases, with 3 bases of the junction left unmatched. The germline CDR1 and CDR2 sequences are SGHDT and YYEEEE. The CDR3 spells CASSSGTVYEQYF. CDR3 DNA sequence: TGTGCCAGCAGCTCGGGGACAGTCTACGAGCAGTACTTC.

This chain uses TRBV30 with TRBJ1-5; D unclear. V shed 1 base and J shed 0 bases, with 4 bases lying between them. The CDR3 length is 13 residues. Germline CDR1 reads GTSNPN; CDR2 reads SVGIG (reference sequence). CDR3 nucleotides: TGTGCCTGGAGTGACAATAGCAATCAGCCCCAGCATTTT. Residues: CAWSDNSNQPQHF.

V usage is TRBV5-1 and J usage is TRBJ1-5; D unclear. This CDR3 has 15 residues. V lost 0 bases, J lost 3 bases, and 10 bases lay in between. Germline assignment: CDR1 SGHRS and CDR2 YFSETQ. CDR3 sequence: CASSLDSRINQPQHF. CDR3 sequence (DNA): TGCGCCAGCAGCTTGGACTCCAGGATCAATCAGCCCCAGCATTTT.

This rearrangement joins TRBV9 to TRBJ2-5; D ambiguous. CDR1 and CDR2 (germline): SGDLS, YYNGEE. The CDR3 has 13 residues. Deletions cut 3 bases from V and 0 bases from J, with 6 bases between. The CDR3 nucleotides read TGTGCCAGCAGCGCGTCAGACCAAGAGACCCAGTACTTC. Residues: CASSASDQETQYF.